A single sample is the source of the 14 T cell receptor beta chains below, sequenced in a study of blood T cell repertoires in COVID-19. The table came from immunoSEQ multiplex PCR; TCRdb's copy has only in-frame clones and leaves some out. In the table there are 500,000 to 600,000 clones, about 88% of which are singletons. Sequenced sample: peripheral blood. Every receptor here comes from a woman aged 50 to 65 with COVID-19, enrolled during active disease.

This chain links TRBV28 with TRBJ1-5; 10 nucleotides line up with TRBD1. CDR3 length: 15 residues. Per the germline V gene, CDR1 is MDHEN and CDR2 is SYDVKM. J gave up 2 bases and V 5 bases, and 3 bases lay outside the gene matches. CDR3 bases: TGTGCCAGCAGTCCCGGGACAGGGGGCAATCAGCCCCAGCATTTT. Protein product: CASSPGTGGNQPQHF.

The chain employs TRBV27 and TRBJ2-7; possible D gene TRBD2, 6 bases. This CDR3 contains 16 residues. The V and J ends lost 1 base and 2 bases respectively, with 15 bases between them. Germline-derived CDR1 and CDR2 are MNHEY and SMNVEV (reference sequence). CDR3 sequence (DNA): TGTGCCAGCAGTTTATACCCGGGACTCCCCACCTACGAGCAGTACTTC. Translation: CASSLYPGLPTYEQYF.

V and J are TRBV2 and TRBJ1-6; TRBD1 matches at 9 bases. The CDR3 totals 16 residues. V shed 6 bases, J shed 7 bases, and the junction held 10 bases outside the gene matches. Germline V gene sequence: CDR1 SNHLY, CDR2 FYNNEI. This CDR3 reads CASSPGRGQGNSPLHF. Here the CDR3 DNA reads TGTGCCAGCAGCCCAGGACGGGGACAGGGAAATTCACCCCTCCACTTT.

The chain combines TRBV7-6 with TRBJ1-5; no definite D call. V was pared by 1 base and J by 6 bases, with 7 bases between. The CDR3 runs 13 residues. In germline, CDR1 is SGHVS, CDR2 FNYEAQ. This CDR3 reads CASSLGEFQPQHF. Written as DNA, the CDR3 is TGTGCCAGCAGCTTAGGGGAGTTTCAGCCCCAGCATTTT.

The chain is built from TRBV12-3 or TRBV12-4 and TRBJ2-3; TRBD2 might be the D (6 bases). This CDR3 comprises 12 residues. V lost 11 bases and J 2 bases, leaving 11 bases between the germline ends. The CDR3 loop reads CASGGDTDTQYF. The CDR3 nucleotides read TGTGCCTCGGGCGGGGACACAGATACGCAGTATTTT.

The chain couples TRBV7-9 to TRBJ1-3; D remains unclear. V was trimmed by 1 base and J by 3 bases, leaving 7 bases between them. Germline CDR1 SEHNR, CDR2 FQNEAQ (reference sequence). There are 14 residues in the CDR3. DNA of the CDR3: TGTGCCAGCAGCTTAGATAGAAGTGGAAACACCATATATTTT. Encoded protein: CASSLDRSGNTIYF.

This sequence joins TRBV11-2 and TRBJ2-1; 8 positions agree with TRBD2. CDR3 length: 15 amino acids. Per the germline V gene, CDR1 is SGHAT and CDR2 is FQNNGV. With 4 bases clipped from V and 8 bases from J, the junction kept 10 bases outside the gene matches. The CDR3, as DNA: TGTGCCAGCAGCTCCGGGACTAGAGGGTGGTATGAGCAGTTCTTC. As protein: CASSSGTRGWYEQFF. The full variable domain, completed using reference TRBV11-2 and TRBJ2-1, is EAGVAQSPRYKIIEKRQSVAFWCNPISGHATLYWYQQILGQGPKLLIQFQNNGVVDDSQLPKDRFSAERLKGVDSTLKIQPAKLEDSAVYLCASSSGTRGWYEQFFGPGTRLTVL.

The chain couples TRBV5-1 to TRBJ2-5; perhaps TRBD2 as D (5 bases). Per the germline V gene, CDR1 is SGHRS and CDR2 is YFSETQ. Deletions cut 4 bases from V and 4 bases from J, with 14 bases between. CDR3 length: 14 amino acids. CDR3 in amino acids: CASSPGKGAETQYF. CDR3 coding DNA: TGCGCCAGCAGCCCCGGGAAGGGAGCAGAGACCCAGTACTTC.

The chain uses TRBV5-1 and TRBJ1-4, with D possibly TRBD1 on 6 matching bases. This CDR3 has 14 amino acids. Germline values: CDR1 SGHRS, CDR2 YFSETQ. The ends were cut back, 4 bases at V and 4 bases at J, with 11 bases in the middle. The CDR3 DNA reads TGCGCCAGCAGCGGCACAGGGTATAATGAAAAACTGTTTTTT. This codes for CASSGTGYNEKLFF.

V usage is TRBV29-1 and J usage is TRBJ1-3, with D unresolved. V lost 4 bases, J lost 4 bases, and 8 bases lay in between. Germline V gene lookup returns CDR1 SQVTM and CDR2 ANQGSEA. CDR3 length: 12 amino acids. DNA for the CDR3: TGCAGCGTTGGACTCGGGGGAAACACCATATATTTT. Translated: CSVGLGGNTIYF.

The chain is built from TRBV7-2 and TRBJ1-5; D is unresolved. CDR1 and CDR2 from the germline V gene are SGHTA and FQGNSA. The CDR3 is 15 amino acids. Trimming removed 2 bases from V and 0 bases from J, with 8 bases in between. The CDR3 DNA reads TGTGCCAGCAGCTTAAGAGCTTATAGCAATCAGCCCCAGCATTTT. Encoded protein: CASSLRAYSNQPQHF.

The chain uses TRBV2 and TRBJ1-1, with TRBD1 matching 9 bases. The ends lost 6 bases at V and 3 bases at J; junction bases unmatched: 8. This CDR3 is built from 15 residues. CDR1 is SNHLY, CDR2 FYNNEI, per germline. The CDR3 protein is CASRGTGSGYTEAFF. The CDR3 DNA sequence: TGTGCCAGCAGGGGGACAGGGTCTGGGTACACTGAAGCTTTCTTT.

The table lists this clone with a few counts. The chain has TRBV28 and TRBJ1-5; 11 bases are shared with TRBD1. Losses at the gene ends were 8 bases for V and 6 bases for J; bases not matched to a gene: 6. Germline lookup yields CDR1 MDHEN and CDR2 SYDVKM. The CDR3 sequence is 14 residues long. The CDR3 DNA sequence: TGTGCCAGCGAACGGACAGGGGGCCGTCAGCCCCAGCATTTT. The encoded protein is CASERTGGRQPQHF.

This chain connects TRBV5-4 to TRBJ1-2; 8 bases are shared with TRBD1. V lost 4 bases and J lost 10; bases outside the gene matches: 9. The germline V gene has CDR1 SGHNT and CDR2 YYREEE (reference sequence). This CDR3 spans 13 amino acids. The CDR3 DNA follows: TGTGCCAGCAGCCAGATGACAGGGGCAATCTACACCTTC. This gives the protein CASSQMTGAIYTF. The variable domain in full, with the rest retrieved from reference TRBV5-4 and TRBJ1-2, is ETGVTQSPTHLIKTRGQQVTLRCSSQSGHNTVSWYQQALGQGPQFIFQYYREEENGRGNFPPRFSGLQFPNYSSELNVNALELDDSALYLCASSQMTGAIYTFGSGTRLTVV.